The 30 T cell receptor beta chains below were found in one sample sequenced in a study of naive and memory T cell subsets. The beta constant-region primer was an equimolar mix of two oligonucleotides covering TRBC1 and TRBC2. Ligated cDNA was amplified by four rounds of PCR with nested alpha and beta constant-region primers and SP2. TCRdb re-derived calls from the UMI-ligation and nested PCR reads in MiXCR, one entry per CDR3 protein. The table records 95,000 to 150,000 distinct CDR3 sequences, roughly 36% of them present only once. Sequencing used central memory CD4+ T cells from blood. These receptors were obtained from a human donor in good health.

The chain is built from TRBV20-1 and TRBJ1-5, with D unclear. Deletions cut 5 bases from V and 2 bases from J, with 10 bases between. Per germline, CDR1 DFQATT and CDR2 SNEGSKA (reference sequence). This CDR3 contains 13 residues. The CDR3 loop reads CSAGRGGNQPQHF. CDR3 nucleotides: TGCAGTGCTGGCCGCGGGGGCAATCAGCCCCAGCATTTT.

The table lists this clonotype with a few counts. This chain connects TRBV5-5 to TRBJ1-1, with 8 bases that match TRBD1. The CDR3 sequence is 14 residues long. Per germline, CDR1 SGHKS and CDR2 YYEKEE (reference sequence). J gave up 1 base and V 3 bases, and 2 bases lay outside the gene matches. CDR3 DNA: TGTGCCAGCAGCTACAGGGGGTGGAACACTGAAGCTTTCTTT. Translating it yields CASSYRGWNTEAFF.

This chain links TRBV4-1 with TRBJ2-5; possible D gene TRBD1, 6 bases. This CDR3 has 16 residues. Trimming left V 1 base short and J 5 bases short, with 17 bases between. Germline values: CDR1 MGHRA, CDR2 YSYEKL. The CDR3: CASSQVGQGLRETQYF. The CDR3 region has the DNA TGCGCCAGCAGCCAAGTGGGTCAGGGGCTCCGGGAGACCCAGTACTTC.

This clonotype has just a few counts. The V and J genes are TRBV10-3 and TRBJ2-7; 10 bases agree with TRBD2. This CDR3 has 15 amino acids. After removal of 3 bases from V and 1 base from J, the junction contained 3 bases not matched to a gene. Germline V gives CDR1 ENHRY, CDR2 SYGVKD. The CDR3 nucleotides are TGTGCCATCAGTGAAGCGGGGGGGGCTTCCTACGAGCAGTACTTC. It translates to CAISEAGGASYEQYF.

The chain has TRBV28 and TRBJ1-5; D call uncertain. Germline CDR1 is MDHEN and CDR2 is SYDVKM. This CDR3 region has 12 residues. V was trimmed by 7 bases and J by 5 bases, leaving 9 bases between them. The CDR3 DNA sequence: TGTGCCAGCATGGCAGGCTATCAGCCCCAGCATTTT. Translated, it gives CASMAGYQPQHF.

This clonotype was found a few times. The chain recombines TRBV15 with TRBJ2-4, with a weak D call TRBD1 (6 bases). CDR1 and CDR2 from the germline V gene are LNHNV and YYDKDF (reference sequence). CDR3 size: 14 residues. V lost 11 bases to trimming and J lost 4 bases, with 18 bases between them. CDR3 protein: CASSLNQGKNIQYF. The CDR3 coding sequence is TGTGCCTCAAGCCTCAACCAGGGGAAAAACATTCAGTACTTC.

The chain couples TRBV3-1 to TRBJ2-3; D unresolved. The germline CDR1 and CDR2 sequences are LGHDT and YNNKEL (reference sequence). The CDR3 length is 16 residues. The ends were cut back, 0 bases at V and 5 bases at J, with 15 bases in the middle. CDR3 loop: CASSQDRAFARDTQYF. The DNA for the CDR3 is TGTGCCAGCAGCCAAGATCGGGCATTCGCGCGAGATACGCAGTATTTT.

This clonotype was counted between two and nine times. The chain couples TRBV4-2 to TRBJ2-1; D not certain. The V end was cut by 0 bases, the J end by 12 bases, with 18 bases between. The CDR3 sequence is 15 residues long. From germline, CDR1 is LGHNA and CDR2 YNFKEQ. The CDR3 sequence: CASSQDSATTRTQFF. As DNA, the CDR3 is TGTGCCAGCAGCCAAGATAGTGCCACGACGCGGACGCAGTTCTTC.

This clonotype was detected a few times. V gene TRBV6-6 combines with J gene TRBJ2-1, with 9 bases matching TRBD2. The V gene's germline CDR1 is MNHNY and CDR2 SVGAGI (reference sequence). The length of the CDR3 is 20 residues. The junction had 16 bases not matched to a gene; V was cut back by 4 bases and J by 0 bases. The CDR3 reads CASSFAGTSMPGGSYNEQFF. The CDR3 DNA reads as TGTGCCAGCAGTTTCGCCGGGACTAGCATGCCCGGAGGCTCCTACAATGAGCAGTTCTTC.

This clonotype was counted between two and nine times. The chain recombines TRBV28 with TRBJ2-1, with a weak D call TRBD2 (5 bases). The CDR3 length is 15 residues. Germline lookup yields CDR1 MDHEN and CDR2 SYDVKM. V shed 4 bases and J shed 6 bases, with 16 bases lying between them. The CDR3 nucleotides read TGTGCCAGCAGTTCCTCTAATGTGGGAGTCAATGAGCAGTTCTTC. This sequence encodes CASSSSNVGVNEQFF.

The chain couples TRBV6-1 to TRBJ2-1; 9 bases agree with TRBD2. CDR3 size: 15 residues. J lost 4 bases, V lost 4 bases, and 5 bases had no gene match. Germline values: CDR1 MNHNS, CDR2 SASEGT. The CDR3 DNA reads TGTGCCAGCAGTGCCGCTAGCGGGGTTTACAATGAGCAGTTCTTC. Translation: CASSAASGVYNEQFF.

This clonotype was seen a handful of times. The chain uses TRBV7-2 and TRBJ2-2, with unresolved D. Germline CDR1 and CDR2: SGHTA and FQGNSA. V lost 4 bases and J 4 bases, leaving 10 bases between the germline ends. The CDR3 runs to 14 residues. CDR3 sequence: CASSSYYPTGELFF. The CDR3 DNA follows: TGTGCCAGCAGCTCCTATTATCCCACCGGGGAGCTGTTTTTT.

This chain links TRBV18 with TRBJ2-3; D is unresolved. V dropped 0 bases and J dropped 2 bases, with 6 bases sitting between them. The length of the CDR3 is 14 residues. The germline V gene encodes CDR1 KGHSH and CDR2 LQKENI. The CDR3 here is CASSPPHATDTQYF. The CDR3 nucleotides are TGTGCCAGCTCACCACCGCACGCCACAGATACGCAGTATTTT. The whole variable domain, filled in from reference TRBV18 and TRBJ2-3, reads NAGVMQNPRHLVRRRGQEARLRCSPMKGHSHVYWYRQLPEEGLKFMVYLQKENIIDESGMPKERFSAEFPKEGPSILRIQQVVRGDSAAYFCASSPPHATDTQYFGPGTRLTVL.

The CDR3 bases are TGTGCCAGCAGTTCTGGGGCGGGAGTGAATTCACCCCTCCACTTT. It encodes CASSSGAGVNSPLHF. The chain recombines TRBV6-5 with TRBJ1-6; possibly TRBD1 for D (5 bases). The germline V gene encodes CDR1 MNHEY and CDR2 SVGAGI. V was pared by 4 bases and J by 7 bases, with 14 bases between. The CDR3 extends over 15 amino acids.

This clonotype was seen a handful of times. This chain links TRBV7-9 with TRBJ2-5, with 8 bases fitting TRBD1. The germline CDR1 and CDR2 sequences are SEHNR and FQNEAQ (reference sequence). The CDR3 runs to 15 residues. V lost 1 base and J lost 4; bases outside the gene matches: 5. CDR3 in amino acids: CASSLGSGTGETQYF. The CDR3 nucleotides read TGTGCCAGCAGCTTAGGTTCCGGGACAGGAGAGACCCAGTACTTC.

The V gene is TRBV29-1, the J gene TRBJ1-5, with D tentatively TRBD1 (5 bases). Between the trimmed V and J ends, which lost 6 bases and 4 bases, there was a span of 16 bases. The CDR3 consists of 14 residues. Germline V gives CDR1 SQVTM, CDR2 ANQGSEA. The CDR3 nucleotides read TGCAGCGTCGCCCCGGAACCAGGGAATCAGCCCCAGCATTTT. Its translation is CSVAPEPGNQPQHF. Looking up the rest from reference TRBV29-1 and TRBJ1-5 gives the full variable domain: SAVISQKPSRDICQRGTSLTIQCQVDSQVTMMFWYRQQPGQSLTLIATANQGSEATYESGFVIDKFPISRPNLTFSTLTVSNMSPEDSSIYLCSVAPEPGNQPQHFGDGTRLSIL.

The chain joins TRBV3-1 to TRBJ2-1; D unresolved. Germline CDR1 reads LGHDT; CDR2 reads YNNKEL (reference sequence). Between the trimmed V and J ends, which lost 2 bases and 8 bases, there was a span of 13 bases. The CDR3 length is 14 residues. The CDR3 sequence is CASSQQRGYDEQFF. CDR3 bases: TGTGCCAGCAGCCAACAACGAGGTTACGATGAGCAGTTCTTC.

The V and J genes are TRBV28 and TRBJ2-4; TRBD2 matches at 7 bases. Germline V CDR1 and CDR2: MDHEN, SYDVKM. V lost 3 bases, J lost 0 bases, and 11 bases stayed unmatched. The CDR3 length is 18 residues. The CDR3 bases are TGTGCCAGCAGTTTTGGCTCCCCCGGGGGGATAGCCAAAAACATTCAGTACTTC. It codes for CASSFGSPGGIAKNIQYF.

The chain uses TRBV4-3 and TRBJ1-3; possible D gene TRBD1, 5 bases. The V gene lost 0 bases and the J gene lost 0 bases, with 9 bases spanning the gap. The CDR3 length is 16 residues. CDR1 and CDR2 from the germline V gene are LGHNA and YSLEER. CDR3 sequence: CASSQEPQVSGNTIYF. CDR3 nucleotides: TGCGCCAGCAGCCAAGAGCCACAGGTCTCTGGAAACACCATATATTTT.

V gene TRBV29-1 combines with J gene TRBJ1-5; the D gene is possibly TRBD1 (6 bases). This CDR3 comprises 13 residues. The germline CDR1 and CDR2 sequences are SQVTM and ANQGSEA. With 6 bases removed from V and 7 bases from J, the gap between germline ends came to 16 bases. In DNA form, the CDR3 reads TGCAGCGTACGGACAGACGGGACCCAGCCCCAGCATTTT. Translating it yields CSVRTDGTQPQHF.

The chain couples TRBV9 to TRBJ2-1; D is unresolved. The CDR3 loop spans 15 amino acids. Germline V gene sequence: CDR1 SGDLS, CDR2 YYNGEE. V dropped 0 bases and J dropped 0 bases, with 7 bases sitting between them. CDR3 loop: CASSVAPSSYNEQFF. The CDR3 nucleotides read TGTGCCAGCAGCGTAGCCCCGAGCTCCTACAATGAGCAGTTCTTC.

In its sample, this clonotype was seen once. The chain combines TRBV10-1 with TRBJ2-1, with 11 bases matching TRBD2. With V trimmed by 4 bases and J by 5 bases, 7 bases remained unmatched. This CDR3 contains 16 residues. Germline CDR1 reads WNHNN; CDR2 reads SYGVQD (reference sequence). The DNA for the CDR3 is TGCGCCAGCAGTGTGGATGGGACTAGCGGAAACAATGAGCAGTTCTTC. It encodes CASSVDGTSGNNEQFF.

The genes are TRBV3-1 and TRBJ2-7; D is unresolved. V dropped 0 bases and J dropped 9 bases, with 12 bases sitting between them. The CDR3 sequence is 13 residues long. Germline V lookup: CDR1 LGHDT, CDR2 YNNKEL (reference sequence). The CDR3 bases are TGTGCCAGCAGCCAAGACGCCCGTACCTCGCAGTACTTC. It specifies CASSQDARTSQYF.

The chain uses TRBV24-1 and TRBJ1-5; tentatively, D is TRBD1 (6 bases). CDR1 is KGHDR, CDR2 SFDVKD, per germline. The CDR3 is made up of 23 amino acids. Trimming shortened V by 7 bases and J by 1 base, and 37 bases separated the two germline ends. The CDR3 loop is CATRINHPRTLDRRLVSNQPQHF. The CDR3 region has the DNA TGTGCCACCAGAATAAACCATCCCCGCACCCTAGACAGGCGACTTGTGAGCAATCAGCCCCAGCATTTT.

The rearrangement joins TRBV6-2 or TRBV6-3 to TRBJ1-5, with no clear D. The CDR3 runs 14 residues. Per the germline V gene, CDR1 is MNHEY and CDR2 is SVGEGT. Trimming took 5 bases from V and 2 from J, leaving 10 bases between them. The CDR3 nucleotides read TGTGCCAGCAGTCCGTGGCGCCGCAATCAGCCCCAGCATTTT. This encodes CASSPWRRNQPQHF.

This clonotype was found a few times. The chain links TRBV6-1 to TRBJ2-7; D ambiguous. V lost 0 bases, J lost 3 bases, and 6 bases lay in between. The CDR3 consists of 13 residues. Germline V gene data show CDR1 as MNHNS and CDR2 as SASEGT. The CDR3 DNA reads as TGTGCCAGCAGTGAAGCGTGGGACTACGAGCAGTACTTC. Residues: CASSEAWDYEQYF.

J is TRBJ1-4 and V is TRBV24-1, with 7 positions matching TRBD1. The CDR3 is 17 residues long. With 3 bases clipped from V and 4 bases from J, the junction kept 10 bases outside the gene matches. Germline V lookup: CDR1 KGHDR, CDR2 SFDVKD. Here the CDR3 DNA reads TGTGCCACCAGTGATCTCTTTAGGGGGCATGATAATGAAAAACTGTTTTTT. It codes for CATSDLFRGHDNEKLFF.

This clonotype was seen many times. The rearrangement uses TRBV9 and TRBJ2-6; D gene ambiguous. Looked up from germline, CDR1 is SGDLS and CDR2 is YYNGEE. This CDR3 comprises 15 residues. Trimming removed 0 bases from V and 4 bases from J, with 8 bases in between. Here the CDR3 reads CASSVDITGANVLTF. The DNA for the CDR3 is TGTGCCAGCAGCGTAGACATTACCGGGGCCAACGTCCTGACTTTC.

This clonotype has ten or more counts. The chain's CDR3 is CASSPSGSLAYEQYF. Written as DNA, the CDR3 is TGCGCCAGCAGCCCTAGCGGGAGTCTCGCCTACGAGCAGTACTTC. This chain uses TRBV5-1 with TRBJ2-7, with 10 bases fitting TRBD2. CDR1 and CDR2 (germline): SGHRS, YFSETQ. This CDR3 is 15 amino acids long. The V gene end was trimmed by 4 bases and the J gene end by 2 bases; junction bases not matched to a gene: 6.

V gene TRBV11-1 combines with J gene TRBJ2-5, with D tentatively TRBD2 (5 bases). The CDR3 is made up of 11 amino acids. Germline-derived CDR1 and CDR2 are SGHAT and FQDESV (reference sequence). The V end lost 8 bases, the J end lost 5 bases, and 9 bases lay between the germline ends. The CDR3 sequence is CASGLFETQYF. In nucleotides, the CDR3 is TGTGCCAGCGGACTGTTCGAGACCCAGTACTTC.